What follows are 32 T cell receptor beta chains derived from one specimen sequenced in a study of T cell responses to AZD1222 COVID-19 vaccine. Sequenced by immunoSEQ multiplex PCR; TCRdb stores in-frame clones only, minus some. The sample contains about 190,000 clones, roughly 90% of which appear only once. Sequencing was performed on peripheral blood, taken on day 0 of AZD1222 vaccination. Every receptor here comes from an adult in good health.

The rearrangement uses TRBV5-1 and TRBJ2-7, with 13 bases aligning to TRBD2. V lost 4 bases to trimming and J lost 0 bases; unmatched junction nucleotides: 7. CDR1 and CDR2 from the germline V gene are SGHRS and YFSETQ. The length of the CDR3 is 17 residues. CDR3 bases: TGCGCCAGCAGCCCGGGACTAGCGGGGCCCCTCTCCTACGAGCAGTACTTC. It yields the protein CASSPGLAGPLSYEQYF.

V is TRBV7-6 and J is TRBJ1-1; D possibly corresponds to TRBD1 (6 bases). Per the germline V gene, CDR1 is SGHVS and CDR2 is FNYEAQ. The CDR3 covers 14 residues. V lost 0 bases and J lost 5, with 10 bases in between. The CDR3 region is CASSLATGSTEAFF. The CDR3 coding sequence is TGTGCCAGCAGCTTAGCGACAGGTTCGACTGAAGCTTTCTTT. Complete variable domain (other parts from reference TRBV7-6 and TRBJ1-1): GAGVSQSPRYKVTKRGQDVALRCDPISGHVSLYWYRQALGQGPEFLTYFNYEAQQDKSGLPNDRFSAERPEGSISTLTIQRTEQRDSAMYRCASSLATGSTEAFFGQGTRLTVV.

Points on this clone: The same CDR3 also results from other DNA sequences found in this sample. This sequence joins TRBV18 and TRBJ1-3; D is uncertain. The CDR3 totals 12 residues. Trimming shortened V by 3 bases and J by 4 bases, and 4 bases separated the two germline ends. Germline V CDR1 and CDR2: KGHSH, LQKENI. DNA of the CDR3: TGTGCCAGCTCACCGGGGGGAAACACCATATATTTT. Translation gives CASSPGGNTIYF.

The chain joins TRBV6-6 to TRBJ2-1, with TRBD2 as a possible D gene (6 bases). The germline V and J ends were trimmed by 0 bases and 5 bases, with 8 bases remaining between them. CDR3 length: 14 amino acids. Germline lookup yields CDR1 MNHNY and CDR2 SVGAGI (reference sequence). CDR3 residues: CASSYSAGHNEQFF. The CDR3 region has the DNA TGTGCCAGCAGTTACTCGGCGGGACACAATGAGCAGTTCTTC.

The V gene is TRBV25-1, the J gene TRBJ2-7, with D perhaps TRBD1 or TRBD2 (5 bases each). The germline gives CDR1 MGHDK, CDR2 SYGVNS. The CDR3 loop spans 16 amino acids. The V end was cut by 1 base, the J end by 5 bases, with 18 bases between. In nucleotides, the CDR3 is TGTGCCAGCAGTGAATTAGGGGCAGGTAAAGCGGACGAGCAGTACTTC. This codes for CASSELGAGKADEQYF.

CDR3 sequence reads: CASSWARGAGWMANVLTF. The CDR3 DNA is TGTGCCAGCAGCTGGGCCCGGGGGGCGGGTTGGATGGCCAACGTCCTGACTTTC. This chain connects TRBV9 to TRBJ2-6, with a possible D match to TRBD2 (7 bases). Trimming took off 4 bases at V and 6 bases at J, with 23 bases between the two ends. Germline loops: CDR1 SGDLS, CDR2 YYNGEE. This CDR3 region has 18 residues.

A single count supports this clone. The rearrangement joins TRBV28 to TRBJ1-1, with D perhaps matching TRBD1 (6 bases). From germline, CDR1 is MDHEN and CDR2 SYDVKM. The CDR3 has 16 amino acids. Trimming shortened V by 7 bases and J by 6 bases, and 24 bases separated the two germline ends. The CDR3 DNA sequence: TGTGCCAGCATATCGGGGGCGCGGGGGTTCACAGCTGAAGCTTTCTTT. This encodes CASISGARGFTAEAFF.

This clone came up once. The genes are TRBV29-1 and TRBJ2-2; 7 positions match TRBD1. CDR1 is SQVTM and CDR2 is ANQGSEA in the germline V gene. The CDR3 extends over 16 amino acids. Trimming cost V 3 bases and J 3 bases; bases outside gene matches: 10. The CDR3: CSVEVLWQGDTGELFF. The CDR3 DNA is TGCAGCGTTGAGGTTCTGTGGCAGGGGGACACCGGGGAGCTGTTTTTT.

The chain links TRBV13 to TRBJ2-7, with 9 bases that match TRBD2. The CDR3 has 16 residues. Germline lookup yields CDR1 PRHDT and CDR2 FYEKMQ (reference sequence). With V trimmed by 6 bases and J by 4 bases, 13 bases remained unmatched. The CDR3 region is CASRRRTGTSRYEQYF. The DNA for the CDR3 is TGTGCCAGCAGAAGACGTACCGGGACTAGCCGTTACGAGCAGTACTTC.

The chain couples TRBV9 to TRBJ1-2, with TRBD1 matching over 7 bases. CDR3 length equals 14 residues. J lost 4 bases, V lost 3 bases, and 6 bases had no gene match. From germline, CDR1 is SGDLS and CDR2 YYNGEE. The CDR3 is CASSAGRGAYGYTF. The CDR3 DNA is TGTGCCAGCAGCGCGGGCAGGGGGGCCTATGGCTACACCTTC.

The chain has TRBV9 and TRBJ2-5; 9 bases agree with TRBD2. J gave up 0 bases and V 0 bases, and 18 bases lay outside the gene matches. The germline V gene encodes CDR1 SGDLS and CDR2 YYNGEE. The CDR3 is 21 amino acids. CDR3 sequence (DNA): TGTGCCAGCAGCGTAGGTGGGCTAGTTGCTGGCGGGAGGGGATACCAAGAGACCCAGTACTTC. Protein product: CASSVGGLVAGGRGYQETQYF.

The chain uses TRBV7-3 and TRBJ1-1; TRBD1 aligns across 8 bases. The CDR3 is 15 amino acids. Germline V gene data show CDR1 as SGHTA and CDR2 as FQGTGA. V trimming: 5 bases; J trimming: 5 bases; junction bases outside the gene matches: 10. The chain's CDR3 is CASSRGGQGETEAFF. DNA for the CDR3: TGTGCCAGCAGCCGGGGAGGACAGGGAGAGACTGAAGCTTTCTTT.

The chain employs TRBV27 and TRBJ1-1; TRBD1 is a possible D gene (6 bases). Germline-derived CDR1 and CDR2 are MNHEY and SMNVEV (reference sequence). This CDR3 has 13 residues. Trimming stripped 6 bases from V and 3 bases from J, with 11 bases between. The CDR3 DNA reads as TGTGCCAGCAGCTTAGGACAGTACACTGAAGCTTTCTTT. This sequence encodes CASSLGQYTEAFF.

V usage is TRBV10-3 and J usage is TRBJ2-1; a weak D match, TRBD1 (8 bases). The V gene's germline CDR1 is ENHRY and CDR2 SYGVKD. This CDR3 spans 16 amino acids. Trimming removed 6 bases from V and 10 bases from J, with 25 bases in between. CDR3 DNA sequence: TGTGCCATCAGGTTGGGAGGGACAGGCTCCCCCCGAGAGCAGTTCTTC. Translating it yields CAIRLGGTGSPREQFF.

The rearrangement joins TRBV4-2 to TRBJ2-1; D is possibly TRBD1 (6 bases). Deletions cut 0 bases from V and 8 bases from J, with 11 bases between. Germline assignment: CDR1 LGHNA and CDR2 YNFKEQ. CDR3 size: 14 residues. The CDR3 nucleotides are TGTGCCAGCAGCCAAGACAGGGGTTGGGATGAGCAGTTCTTC. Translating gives CASSQDRGWDEQFF.

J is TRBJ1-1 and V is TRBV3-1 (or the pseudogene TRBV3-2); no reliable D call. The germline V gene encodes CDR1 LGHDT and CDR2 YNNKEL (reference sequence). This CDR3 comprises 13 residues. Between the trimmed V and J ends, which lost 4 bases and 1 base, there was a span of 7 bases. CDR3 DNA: TGTGCCAGCAGCCGAACACAGAACACTGAAGCTTTCTTT. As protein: CASSRTQNTEAFF.

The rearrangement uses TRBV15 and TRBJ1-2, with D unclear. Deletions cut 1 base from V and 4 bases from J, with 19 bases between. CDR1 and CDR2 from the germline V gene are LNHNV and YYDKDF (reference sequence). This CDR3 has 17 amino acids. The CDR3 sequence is CATSRGPTRTASYGYTF. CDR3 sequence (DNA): TGTGCCACCAGCAGAGGACCGACTCGGACTGCCTCCTATGGCTACACCTTC. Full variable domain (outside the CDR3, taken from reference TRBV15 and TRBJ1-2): DAMVIQNPRYQVTQFGKPVTLSCSQTLNHNVMYWYQQKSSQAPKLLFHYYDKDFNNEADTPDNFQSRRPNTSFCFLDIRSPGLGDTAMYLCATSRGPTRTASYGYTFGSGTRLTVV.

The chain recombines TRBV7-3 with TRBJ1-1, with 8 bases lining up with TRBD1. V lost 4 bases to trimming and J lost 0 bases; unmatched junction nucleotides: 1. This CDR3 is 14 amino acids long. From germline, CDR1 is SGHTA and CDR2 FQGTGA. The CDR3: CASSWTGMNTEAFF. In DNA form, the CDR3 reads TGTGCCAGCAGCTGGACAGGGATGAACACTGAAGCTTTCTTT.

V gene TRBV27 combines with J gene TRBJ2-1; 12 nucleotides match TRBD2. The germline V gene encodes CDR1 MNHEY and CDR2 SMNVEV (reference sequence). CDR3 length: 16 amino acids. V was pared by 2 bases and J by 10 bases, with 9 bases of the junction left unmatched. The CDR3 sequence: CASSLLSSGGAGEQFF. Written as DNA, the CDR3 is TGTGCCAGCAGTTTACTATCTAGCGGGGGGGCCGGAGAGCAGTTCTTC.

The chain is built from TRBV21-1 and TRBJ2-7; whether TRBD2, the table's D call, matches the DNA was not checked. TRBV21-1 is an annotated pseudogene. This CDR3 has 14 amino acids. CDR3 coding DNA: TGTGCCAGCACCCCCACCCCGGGTTTCTACGAGCAGTACTTC. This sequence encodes CASTPTPGFYEQYF.

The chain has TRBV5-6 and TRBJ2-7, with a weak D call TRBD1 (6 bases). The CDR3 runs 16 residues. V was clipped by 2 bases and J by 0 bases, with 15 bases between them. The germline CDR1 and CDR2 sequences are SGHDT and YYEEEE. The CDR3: CASSLNRAVSSYEQYF. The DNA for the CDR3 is TGTGCCAGCAGCTTAAACAGGGCAGTCAGCTCCTACGAGCAGTACTTC.

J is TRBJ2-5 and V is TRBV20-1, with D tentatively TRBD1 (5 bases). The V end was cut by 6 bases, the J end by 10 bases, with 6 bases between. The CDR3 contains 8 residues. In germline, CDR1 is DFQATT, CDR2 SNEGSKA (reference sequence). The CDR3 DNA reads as TGCAGTGCGGGGCGCCAGTACTTC. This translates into CSAGRQYF.

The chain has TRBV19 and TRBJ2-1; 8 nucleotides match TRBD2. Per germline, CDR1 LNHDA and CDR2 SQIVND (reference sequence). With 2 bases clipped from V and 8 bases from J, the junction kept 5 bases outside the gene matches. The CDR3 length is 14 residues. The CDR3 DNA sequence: TGTGCCAGTAGTATAACGGGGGGGCTTCATGAGCAGTTCTTC. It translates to CASSITGGLHEQFF.

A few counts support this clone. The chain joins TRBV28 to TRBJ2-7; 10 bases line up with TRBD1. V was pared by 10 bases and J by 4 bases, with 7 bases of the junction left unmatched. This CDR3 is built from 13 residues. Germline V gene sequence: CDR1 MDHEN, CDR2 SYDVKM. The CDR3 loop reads CAIRRQGAYEQYF. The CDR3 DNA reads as TGTGCCATCCGGAGACAGGGGGCTTACGAGCAGTACTTC.

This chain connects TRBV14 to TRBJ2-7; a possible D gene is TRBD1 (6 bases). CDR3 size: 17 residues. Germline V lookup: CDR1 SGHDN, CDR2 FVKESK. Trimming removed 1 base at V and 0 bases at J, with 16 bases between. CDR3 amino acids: CASSQGRGTDHSYEQYF. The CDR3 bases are TGTGCCAGCAGCCAAGGAAGGGGGACGGACCACTCCTACGAGCAGTACTTC.

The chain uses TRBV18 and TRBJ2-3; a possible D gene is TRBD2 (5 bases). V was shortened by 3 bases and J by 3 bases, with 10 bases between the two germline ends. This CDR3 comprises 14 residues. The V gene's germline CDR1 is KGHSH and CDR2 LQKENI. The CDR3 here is CASSPFLATDTQYF. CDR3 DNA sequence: TGTGCCAGCTCACCGTTCCTAGCTACAGATACGCAGTATTTT.

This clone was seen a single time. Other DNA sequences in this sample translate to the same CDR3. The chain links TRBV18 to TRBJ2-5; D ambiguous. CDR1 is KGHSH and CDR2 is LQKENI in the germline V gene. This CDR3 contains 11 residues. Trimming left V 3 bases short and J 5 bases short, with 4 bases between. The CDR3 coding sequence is TGTGCCAGCTCACCCAAGGAGACCCAGTACTTC. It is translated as CASSPKETQYF.

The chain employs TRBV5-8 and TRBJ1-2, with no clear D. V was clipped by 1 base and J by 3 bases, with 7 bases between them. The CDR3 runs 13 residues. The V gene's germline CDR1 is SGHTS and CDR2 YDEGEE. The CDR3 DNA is TGTGCCAGCAGCTTGAGGAGGGACTATGGCTACACCTTC. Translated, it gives CASSLRRDYGYTF.

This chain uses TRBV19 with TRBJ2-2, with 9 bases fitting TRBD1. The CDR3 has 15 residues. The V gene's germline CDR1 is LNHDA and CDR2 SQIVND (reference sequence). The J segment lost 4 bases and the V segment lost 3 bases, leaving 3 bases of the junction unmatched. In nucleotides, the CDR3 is TGTGCCAGTAGTATCGAGGACAGGGGCACCGGGGAGCTGTTTTTT. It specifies CASSIEDRGTGELFF.

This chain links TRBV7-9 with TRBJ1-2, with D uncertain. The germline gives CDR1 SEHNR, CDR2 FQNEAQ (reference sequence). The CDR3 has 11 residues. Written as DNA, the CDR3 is TGTGCTTCCGGCGGAGACTATGGCTACACCTTC. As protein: CASGGDYGYTF.

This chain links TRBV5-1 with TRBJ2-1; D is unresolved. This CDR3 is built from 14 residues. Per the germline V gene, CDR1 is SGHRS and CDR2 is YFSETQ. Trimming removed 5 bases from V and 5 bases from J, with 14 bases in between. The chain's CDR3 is CASRWQDADNEQFF. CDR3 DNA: TGCGCCAGCAGGTGGCAGGACGCGGACAATGAGCAGTTCTTC.

The CDR3 here is CASSEPLGGQTNTEAFF. The CDR3 DNA reads as TGTGCCAGCAGTGAACCTCTCGGGGGACAGACCAACACTGAAGCTTTCTTT. The chain joins TRBV6-1 to TRBJ1-1; 7 bases map to TRBD1. Germline trimming cut 2 bases from V and 2 bases from J; bases unmatched to any gene: 11. This CDR3 contains 17 residues. Germline V CDR1 and CDR2: MNHNS, SASEGT.